One TCR beta chain is described in this entry. The target antigen is unknown. This CDR3 spans 13 amino acids. Per germline, CDR1 LNHDA and CDR2 SQIVND (reference sequence). The V gene lost 6 bases and the J gene lost 2 bases, with 10 bases spanning the gap. Treatment here: oral pan-JAK inhibitor, 5-10 mg twice daily. TCR sequencing used cDNA made by reverse transcription of extracted RNA. Clones were read by immunoSEQ multiplex PCR, and TCRdb kept only the in-frame ones, dropping some. The data contain around 99,000 clones, roughly 84% of them singletons. The data originate from a study of CD8+ T cells in alopecia areata. Turning to the study itself: A 6-month off-drug phase came after tofacitinib, which had lasted 6 to 18 months.

Study-level results: Clonality in lesional scalp, especially alopecia totalis/universalis, exceeded that of normal scalp. Among the top 100, expanded CD8+ clones were significantly decreased by tofacitinib, as was scalp clonality.

The input for sequencing was CD8+ T cells sorted from blood, taken at week 24, from a patient treated with tofacitinib. The rearrangement joins TRBV19 to TRBJ2-5; the D is unclear. The receptor was isolated from a human donor with alopecia areata. The CDR3 DNA sequence: TGTGCCAGTAGGCATCTAGGTCAAGAGACCCAGTACTTC. Protein sequence: CASRHLGQETQYF.